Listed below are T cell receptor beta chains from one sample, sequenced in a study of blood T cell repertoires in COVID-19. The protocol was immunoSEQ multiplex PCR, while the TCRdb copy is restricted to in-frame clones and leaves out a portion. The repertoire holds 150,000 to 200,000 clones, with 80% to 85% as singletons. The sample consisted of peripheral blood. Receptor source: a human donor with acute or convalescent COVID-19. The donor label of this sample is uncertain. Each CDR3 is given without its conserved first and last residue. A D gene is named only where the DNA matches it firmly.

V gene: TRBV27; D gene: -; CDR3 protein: ASRDRLLSYEQY
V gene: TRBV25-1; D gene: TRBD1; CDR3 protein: ASSEFVGQGRAGELF
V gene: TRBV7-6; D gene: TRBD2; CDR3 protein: ASSLAGEWRGGSYEQY
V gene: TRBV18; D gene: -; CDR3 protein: ASSPIRTAQETQY
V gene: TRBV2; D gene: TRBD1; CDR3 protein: ASSSRGLVTEAF
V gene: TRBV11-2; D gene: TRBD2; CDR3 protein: ASSWTSGPANEQF
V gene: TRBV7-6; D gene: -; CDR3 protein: ASSLQFGRGNGYT
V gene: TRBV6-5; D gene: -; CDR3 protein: ASRTGYSYEQY
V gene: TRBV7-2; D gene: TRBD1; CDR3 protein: ASSLQQGPYYGYT
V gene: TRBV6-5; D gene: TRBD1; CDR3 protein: ASSYGRQGFSEAF
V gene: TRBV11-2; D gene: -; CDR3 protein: ASSSLTSTDTQY
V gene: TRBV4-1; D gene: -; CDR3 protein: ASSVPPNTEAF
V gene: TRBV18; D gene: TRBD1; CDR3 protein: ASSPYRGPDQPQH
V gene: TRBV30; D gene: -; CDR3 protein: AWRRIFDTEAF
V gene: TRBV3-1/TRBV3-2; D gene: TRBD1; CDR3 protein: ASSQGTGMVQPQH
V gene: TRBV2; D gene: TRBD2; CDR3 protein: ASRGSGGAHNEQF
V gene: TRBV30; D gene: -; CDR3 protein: AWSGRTREERSGELF
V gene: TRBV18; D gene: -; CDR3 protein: ASSPLRGNDGYT
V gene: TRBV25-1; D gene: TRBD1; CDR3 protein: ASSGGQGRETQY
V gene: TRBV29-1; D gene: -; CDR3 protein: SADAGGNTIY
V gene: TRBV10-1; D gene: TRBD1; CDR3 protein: ASSDPKGQGFTGELF
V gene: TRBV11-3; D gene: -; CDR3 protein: ASSLAGDTQY
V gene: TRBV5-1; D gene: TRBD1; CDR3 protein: ASSLRTGDQETQY
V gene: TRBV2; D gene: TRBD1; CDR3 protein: ASSGQGASYGYT
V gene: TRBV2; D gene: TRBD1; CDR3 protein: ASGDRGQETQY
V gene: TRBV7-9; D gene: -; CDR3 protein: ASSLAGGGHNEQF
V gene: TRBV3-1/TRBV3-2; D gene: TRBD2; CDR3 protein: ASSQDWSGGARADTQY
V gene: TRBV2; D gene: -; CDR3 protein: ASRANSYEQY
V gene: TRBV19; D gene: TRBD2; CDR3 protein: ASSIGASGIYEQY
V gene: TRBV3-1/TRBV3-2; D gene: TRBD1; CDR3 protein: ASSRDGTGPQETQY
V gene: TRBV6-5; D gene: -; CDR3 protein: ASSSTGNQPQH
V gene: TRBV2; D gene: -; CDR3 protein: ASSRISNTEAF
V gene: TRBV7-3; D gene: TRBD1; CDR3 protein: ASSSYQGGQVNTEAF
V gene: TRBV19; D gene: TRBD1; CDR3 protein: ASSIAGTASGNTIY
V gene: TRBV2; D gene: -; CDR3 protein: ASSVVSMNTEAF
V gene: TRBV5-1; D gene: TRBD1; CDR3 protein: ASSLRAGQGDSPLH
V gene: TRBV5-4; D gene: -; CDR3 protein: ASSPFQGMNTEAF
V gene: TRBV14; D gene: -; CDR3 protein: ASSQAGGFRTDTQY
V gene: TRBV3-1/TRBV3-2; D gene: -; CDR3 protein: ASSQDRFSANYGYT
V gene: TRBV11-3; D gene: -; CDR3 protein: ASSDRTGGKDEQY
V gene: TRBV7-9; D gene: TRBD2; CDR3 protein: ASSPSGTSGRNYEQY
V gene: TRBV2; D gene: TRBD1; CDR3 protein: ASSPDRVEQY
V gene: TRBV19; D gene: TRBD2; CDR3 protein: ASSIGNGGRRGDTQY
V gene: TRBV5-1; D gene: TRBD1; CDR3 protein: ASTQGQGEQF
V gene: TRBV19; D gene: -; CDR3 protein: ASSIKGAWETQY
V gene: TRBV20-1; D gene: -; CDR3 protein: SASGASAQKADTQY
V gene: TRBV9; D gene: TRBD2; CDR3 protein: ASSAGGGYRYEQY
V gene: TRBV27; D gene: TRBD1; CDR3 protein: ASSYRGQITDTQY
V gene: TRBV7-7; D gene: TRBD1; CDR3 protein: ASSPGQLSTDTQY
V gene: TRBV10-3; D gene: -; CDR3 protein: ATRYAGQLTDTQY